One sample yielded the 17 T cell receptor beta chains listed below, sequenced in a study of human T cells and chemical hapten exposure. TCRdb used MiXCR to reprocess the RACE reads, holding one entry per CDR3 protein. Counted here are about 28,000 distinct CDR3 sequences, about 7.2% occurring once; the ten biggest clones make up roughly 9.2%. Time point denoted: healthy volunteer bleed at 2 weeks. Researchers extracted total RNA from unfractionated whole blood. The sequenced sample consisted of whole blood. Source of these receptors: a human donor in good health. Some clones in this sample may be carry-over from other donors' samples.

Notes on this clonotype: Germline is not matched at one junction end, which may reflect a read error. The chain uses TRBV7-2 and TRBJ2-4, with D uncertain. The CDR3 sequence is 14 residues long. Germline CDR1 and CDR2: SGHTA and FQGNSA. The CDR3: CASSLGAESNVQYF. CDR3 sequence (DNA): TGTGCCAGCAGCTTAGGTGCGGAATCAAACGTTCAGTACTTC.

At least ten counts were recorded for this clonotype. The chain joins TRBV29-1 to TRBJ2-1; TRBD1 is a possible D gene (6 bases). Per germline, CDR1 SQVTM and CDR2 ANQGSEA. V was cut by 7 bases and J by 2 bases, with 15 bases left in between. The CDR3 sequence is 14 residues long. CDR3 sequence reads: CSAPRDTAYNEQFF. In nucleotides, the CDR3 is TGCAGCGCCCCCCGGGACACTGCCTACAATGAGCAGTTCTTC.

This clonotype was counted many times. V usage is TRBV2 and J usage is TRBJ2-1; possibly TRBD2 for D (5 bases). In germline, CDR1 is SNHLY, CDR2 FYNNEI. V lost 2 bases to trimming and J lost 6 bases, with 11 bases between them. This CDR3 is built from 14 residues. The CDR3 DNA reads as TGTGCCAGCAGTGAAAGCCTAGCAGGCAATGAGCAGTTCTTC. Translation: CASSESLAGNEQFF.

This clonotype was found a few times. The CDR3 bases are TGTGCCAGCGGCCGAGACGACAATGAGCAGTTCTTC. Protein product: CASGRDDNEQFF. The chain couples TRBV2 to TRBJ2-1; D not resolved. The V gene's germline CDR1 is SNHLY and CDR2 FYNNEI. CDR3 length equals 12 residues. Trimming removed 8 bases at V and 5 bases at J, with 10 bases between.

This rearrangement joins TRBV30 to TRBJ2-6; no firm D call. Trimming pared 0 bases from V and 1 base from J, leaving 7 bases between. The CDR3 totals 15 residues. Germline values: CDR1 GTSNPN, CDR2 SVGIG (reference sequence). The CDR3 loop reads CAWSVLGSGANVLTF. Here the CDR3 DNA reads TGTGCCTGGAGTGTACTGGGGTCTGGGGCCAACGTCCTGACTTTC. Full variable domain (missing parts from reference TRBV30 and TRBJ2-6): SQTIHQWPATLVQPVGSPLSLECTVEGTSNPNLYWYRQAAGRGLQLLFYSVGIGQISSEVPQNLSASRPQDRQFILSSKKLLLSDSGFYLCAWSVLGSGANVLTFGAGSRLTVL.

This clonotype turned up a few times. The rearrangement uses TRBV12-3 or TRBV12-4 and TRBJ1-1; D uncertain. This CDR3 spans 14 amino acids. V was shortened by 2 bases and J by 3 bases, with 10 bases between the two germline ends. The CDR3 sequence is CASSLTGVDTEAFF. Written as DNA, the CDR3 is TGTGCCAGCAGTTTAACCGGAGTCGACACTGAAGCTTTCTTT.

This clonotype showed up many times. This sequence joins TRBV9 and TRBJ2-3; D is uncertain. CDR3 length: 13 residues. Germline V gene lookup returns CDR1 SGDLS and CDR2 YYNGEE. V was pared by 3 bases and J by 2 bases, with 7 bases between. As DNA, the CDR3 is TGTGCCAGCAGCGCCCGTTACACAGATACGCAGTATTTT. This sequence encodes CASSARYTDTQYF. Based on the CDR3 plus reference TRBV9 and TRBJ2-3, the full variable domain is DSGVTQTPKHLITATGQRVTLRCSPRSGDLSVYWYQQSLDQGLQFLIQYYNGEERAKGNILERFSAQQFPDLHSELNLSSLELGDSALYFCASSARYTDTQYFGPGTRLTVL.

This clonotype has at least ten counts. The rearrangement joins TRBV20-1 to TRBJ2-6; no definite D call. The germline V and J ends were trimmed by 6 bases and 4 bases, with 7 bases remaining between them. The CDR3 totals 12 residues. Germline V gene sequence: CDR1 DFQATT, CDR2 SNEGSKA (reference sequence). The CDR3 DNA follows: TGCAGTGCAAAGCCGGGGGCCAACGTCCTGACTTTC. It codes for CSAKPGANVLTF.

The CDR3 reads CASSLRYEQYF. The CDR3 coding sequence is TGTGCCAGCAGTCTCCGCTACGAGCAGTACTTC. The gene calls are TRBV28 and TRBJ2-7; no reliable D call. The CDR3 is made up of 11 amino acids. CDR1 and CDR2 (germline): MDHEN, SYDVKM. V lost 5 bases, J lost 3 bases, and 5 bases lay in between.

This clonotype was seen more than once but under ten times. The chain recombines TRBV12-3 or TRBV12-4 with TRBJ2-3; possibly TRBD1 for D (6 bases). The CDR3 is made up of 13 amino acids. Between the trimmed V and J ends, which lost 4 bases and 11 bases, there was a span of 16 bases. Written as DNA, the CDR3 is TGTGCCAGCAGTTCGCAACAGGGTGGCGTGCAGTATTTT. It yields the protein CASSSQQGGVQYF.

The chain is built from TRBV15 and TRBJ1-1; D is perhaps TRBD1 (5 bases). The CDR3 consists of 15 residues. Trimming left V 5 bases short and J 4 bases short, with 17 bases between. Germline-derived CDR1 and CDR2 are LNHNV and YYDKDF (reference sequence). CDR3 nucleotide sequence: TGTGCCACCAGCCCCCCCGGGGGGGTGAGCACTGAAGCTTTCTTT. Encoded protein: CATSPPGGVSTEAFF.

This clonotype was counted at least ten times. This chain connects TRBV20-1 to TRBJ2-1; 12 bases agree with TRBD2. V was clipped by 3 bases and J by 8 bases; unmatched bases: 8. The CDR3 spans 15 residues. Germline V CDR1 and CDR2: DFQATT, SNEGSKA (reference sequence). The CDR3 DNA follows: TGCAGTGCTAGCAGGACTAGCGGGACTAGCGATGAGCAGTTCTTC. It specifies CSASRTSGTSDEQFF.

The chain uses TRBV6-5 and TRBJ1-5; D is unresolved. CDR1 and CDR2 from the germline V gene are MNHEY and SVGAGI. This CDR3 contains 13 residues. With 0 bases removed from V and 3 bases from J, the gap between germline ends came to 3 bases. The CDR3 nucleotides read TGTGCCAGCAGTTACTCGAACAATCAGCCCCAGCATTTT. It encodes CASSYSNNQPQHF.

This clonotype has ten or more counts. As DNA, the CDR3 is TGTGCCAGCACGTTAGGGAACTCAGCCCGCGGTTCGTACGAGCAGTACTTC. Its translation is CASTLGNSARGSYEQYF. This chain links TRBV10-3 with TRBJ2-7; no reliable D call. This CDR3 is built from 17 residues. Germline V gives CDR1 ENHRY, CDR2 SYGVKD. Trimming shortened V by 10 bases and J by 4 bases, and 29 bases separated the two germline ends.

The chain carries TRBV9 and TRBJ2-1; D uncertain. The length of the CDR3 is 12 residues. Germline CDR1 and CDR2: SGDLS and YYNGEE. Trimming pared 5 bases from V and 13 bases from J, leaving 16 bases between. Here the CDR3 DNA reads TGTGCCAGCAGGAGTGACCTCGGTCCTCAGTTCTTC. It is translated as CASRSDLGPQFF.

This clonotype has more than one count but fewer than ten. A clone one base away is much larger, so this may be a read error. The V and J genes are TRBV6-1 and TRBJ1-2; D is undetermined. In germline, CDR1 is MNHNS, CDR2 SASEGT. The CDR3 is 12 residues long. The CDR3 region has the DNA TGTGCCAGCCAGAATTCTAACTATGGCTACAACTTC. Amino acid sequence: CASQNSNYGYNF.

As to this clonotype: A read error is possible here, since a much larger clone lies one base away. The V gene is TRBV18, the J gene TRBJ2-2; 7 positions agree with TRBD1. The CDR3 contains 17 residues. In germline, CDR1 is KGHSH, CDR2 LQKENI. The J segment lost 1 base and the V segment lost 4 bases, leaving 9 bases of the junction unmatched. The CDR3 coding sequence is TGTGCCAGCTCACATAAACAGGGGTCTCGGAACACCGGGGAGCTGTTTTTT. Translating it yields CASSHKQGSRNTGELFF.